This T cell receptor beta chain was observed in a study of CD8+ T cells in alopecia areata. Sequencing templates came from extracted RNA that was reverse transcribed into cDNA. Profiled with immunoSEQ multiplex PCR; TCRdb holds only in-frame clones, not every one. The sample consists of over 200,000 clones, 57% of them appearing once. Sorted out of PBMCs were CD4+ T cells and CD8+ T cells. The clonotype originates from a human donor with alopecia areata. The sequencing here drew on CD4+ T cells sorted from blood, taken at week 0.

CDR3 nucleotide sequence: TGTGCCAGCAGCTACGCCGGGACAGGGGGTTATGGCTACACCTTC. It specifies CASSYAGTGGYGYTF. The rearrangement uses TRBV7-2 and TRBJ1-2; TRBD1 matches at 11 bases. CDR3 length: 15 residues. The ends lost 4 bases at V and 5 bases at J; junction bases unmatched: 6. Germline values: CDR1 SGHTA, CDR2 FQGNSA. The full variable domain, with the rest looked up from reference TRBV7-2 and TRBJ1-2, is GAGVSQSPSNKVTEKGKDVELRCDPISGHTALYWYRQSLGQGLEFLIYFQGNSAPDKSGLPSDRFSAERTGGSVSTLTIQRTQQEDSAVYLCASSYAGTGGYGYTFGSGTRLTVV.